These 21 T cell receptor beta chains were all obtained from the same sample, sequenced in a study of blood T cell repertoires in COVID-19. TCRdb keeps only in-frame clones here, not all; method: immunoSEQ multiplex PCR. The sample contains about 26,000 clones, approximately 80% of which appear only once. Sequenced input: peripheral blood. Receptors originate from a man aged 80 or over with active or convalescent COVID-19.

Here the CDR3 reads CASSFPSLTGNTIYF. CDR3 bases: TGTGCCAGCAGCTTCCCGAGTTTGACTGGAAACACCATATATTTT. V gene TRBV11-2 combines with J gene TRBJ1-3, with D uncertain. Germline V lookup: CDR1 SGHAT, CDR2 FQNNGV. V was clipped by 3 bases and J by 2 bases, with 11 bases between them. This CDR3 spans 15 amino acids.

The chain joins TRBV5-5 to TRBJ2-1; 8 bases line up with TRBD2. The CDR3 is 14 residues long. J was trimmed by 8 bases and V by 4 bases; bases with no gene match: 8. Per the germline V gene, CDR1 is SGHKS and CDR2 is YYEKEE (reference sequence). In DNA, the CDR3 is TGTGCCAGCAGCGGGACTAGTTATGGGGATGAGCAGTTCTTC. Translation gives CASSGTSYGDEQFF.

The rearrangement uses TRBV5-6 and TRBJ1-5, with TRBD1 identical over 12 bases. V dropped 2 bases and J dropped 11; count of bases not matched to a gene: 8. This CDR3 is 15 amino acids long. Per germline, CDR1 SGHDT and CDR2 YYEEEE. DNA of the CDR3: TGTGCCAGCAGCTTAAGGGACAGGGGGCCCACATCCCAGCATTTT. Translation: CASSLRDRGPTSQHF.

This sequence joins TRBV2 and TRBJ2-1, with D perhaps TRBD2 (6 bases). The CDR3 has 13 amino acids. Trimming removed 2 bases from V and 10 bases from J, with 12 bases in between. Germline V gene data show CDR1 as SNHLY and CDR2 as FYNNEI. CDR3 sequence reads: CASSEWGDWEQFF. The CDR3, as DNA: TGTGCCAGCAGTGAATGGGGGGATTGGGAGCAGTTCTTC.

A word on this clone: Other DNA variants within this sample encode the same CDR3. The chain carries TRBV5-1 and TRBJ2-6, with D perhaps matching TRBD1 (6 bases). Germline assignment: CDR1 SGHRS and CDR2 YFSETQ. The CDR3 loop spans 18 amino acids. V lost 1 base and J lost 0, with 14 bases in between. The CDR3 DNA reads TGCGCCAGCAGCTTGACAGGGACGGGCCACTCTGGGGCCAACGTCCTGACTTTC. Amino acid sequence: CASSLTGTGHSGANVLTF.

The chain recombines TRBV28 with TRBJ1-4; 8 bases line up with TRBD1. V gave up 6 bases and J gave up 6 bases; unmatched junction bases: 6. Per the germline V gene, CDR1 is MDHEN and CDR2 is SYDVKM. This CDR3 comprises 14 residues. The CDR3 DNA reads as TGTGCCAGCAGGGACAGGGCGAGGGATGAAAAACTGTTTTTT. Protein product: CASRDRARDEKLFF. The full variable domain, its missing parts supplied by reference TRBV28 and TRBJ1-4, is DVKVTQSSRYLVKRTGEKVFLECVQDMDHENMFWYRQDPGLGLRLIYFSYDVKMKEKGDIPEGYSVSREKKERFSLILESASTNQTSMYLCASRDRARDEKLFFGSGTQLSVL.

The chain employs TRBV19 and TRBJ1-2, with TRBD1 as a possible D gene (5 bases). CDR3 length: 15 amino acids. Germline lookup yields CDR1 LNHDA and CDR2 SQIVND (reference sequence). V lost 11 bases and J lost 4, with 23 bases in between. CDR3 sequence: CAASGPGRGVYGYTF. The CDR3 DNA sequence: TGTGCCGCATCCGGCCCGGGACGCGGGGTCTATGGCTACACCTTC.

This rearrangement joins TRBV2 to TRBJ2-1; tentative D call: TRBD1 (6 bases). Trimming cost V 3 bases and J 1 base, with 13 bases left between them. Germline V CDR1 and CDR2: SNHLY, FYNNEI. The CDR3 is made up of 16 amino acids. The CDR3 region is CASSDGRGFSYNEQFF. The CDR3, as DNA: TGTGCCAGCAGTGATGGCAGGGGTTTTTCCTACAATGAGCAGTTCTTC.

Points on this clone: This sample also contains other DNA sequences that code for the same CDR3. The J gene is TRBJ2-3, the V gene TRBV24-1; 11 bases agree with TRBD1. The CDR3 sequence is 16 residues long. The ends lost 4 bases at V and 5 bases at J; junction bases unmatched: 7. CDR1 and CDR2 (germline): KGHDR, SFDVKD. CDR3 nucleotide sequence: TGTGCCACCAGTGACCGTGGACAGGGGGCAGGAGATACGCAGTATTTT. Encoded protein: CATSDRGQGAGDTQYF.

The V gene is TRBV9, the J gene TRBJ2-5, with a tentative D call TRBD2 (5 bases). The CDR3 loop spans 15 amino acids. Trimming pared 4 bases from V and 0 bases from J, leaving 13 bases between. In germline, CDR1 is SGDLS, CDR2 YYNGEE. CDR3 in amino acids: CASSPAGGYQETQYF. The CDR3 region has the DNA TGTGCCAGCAGCCCCGCCGGCGGGTACCAAGAGACCCAGTACTTC.

The CDR3 loop reads CASSGAEKLFF. DNA for the CDR3: TGTGCCAGCAGTGGGGCCGAAAAACTGTTTTTT. V is TRBV2 and J is TRBJ1-4; no definite D call. V dropped 4 bases and J dropped 8 bases, with 5 bases sitting between them. The CDR3 spans 11 residues. Looked up from germline, CDR1 is SNHLY and CDR2 is FYNNEI.

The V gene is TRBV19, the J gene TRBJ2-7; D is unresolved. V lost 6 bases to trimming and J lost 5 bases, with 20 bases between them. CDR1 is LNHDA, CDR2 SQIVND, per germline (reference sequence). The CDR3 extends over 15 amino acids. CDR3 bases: TGTGCCAGTAGACGCTCCCCTGTAACTATCGACGAGCAGTACTTC. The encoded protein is CASRRSPVTIDEQYF.

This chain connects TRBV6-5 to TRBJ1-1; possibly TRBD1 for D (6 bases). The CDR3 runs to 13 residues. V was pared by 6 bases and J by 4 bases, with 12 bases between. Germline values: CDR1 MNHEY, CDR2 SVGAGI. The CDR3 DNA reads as TGTGCCAGCAGCAACAGGGAGGGCACTGAAGCTTTCTTT. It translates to CASSNREGTEAFF.

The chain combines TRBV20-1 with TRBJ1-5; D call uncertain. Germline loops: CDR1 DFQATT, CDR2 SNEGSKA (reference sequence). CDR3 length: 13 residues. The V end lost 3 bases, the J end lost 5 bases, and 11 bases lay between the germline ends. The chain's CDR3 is CSASDQFDQPQHF. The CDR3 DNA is TGCAGTGCTAGTGACCAATTTGATCAGCCCCAGCATTTT.

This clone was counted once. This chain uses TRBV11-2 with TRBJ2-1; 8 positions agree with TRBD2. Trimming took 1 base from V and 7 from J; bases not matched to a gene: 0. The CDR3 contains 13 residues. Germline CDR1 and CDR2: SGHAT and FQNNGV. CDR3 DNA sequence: TGTGCCAGCAGCTTAGGACTAGCGAATGAGCAGTTCTTC. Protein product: CASSLGLANEQFF.

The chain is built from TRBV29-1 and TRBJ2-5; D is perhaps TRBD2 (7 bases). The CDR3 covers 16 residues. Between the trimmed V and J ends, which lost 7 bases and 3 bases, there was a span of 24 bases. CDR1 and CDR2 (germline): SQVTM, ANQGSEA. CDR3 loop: CSATPLGAGQKETQYF. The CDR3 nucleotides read TGCAGCGCTACCCCATTAGGAGCGGGACAAAAAGAGACCCAGTACTTC.

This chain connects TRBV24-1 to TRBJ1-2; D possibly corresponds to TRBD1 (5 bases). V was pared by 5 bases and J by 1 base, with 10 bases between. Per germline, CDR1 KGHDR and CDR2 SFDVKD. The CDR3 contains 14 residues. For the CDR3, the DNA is TGTGCCACCAGTGGCTCCGACAGTAACTATGGCTACACCTTC. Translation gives CATSGSDSNYGYTF.

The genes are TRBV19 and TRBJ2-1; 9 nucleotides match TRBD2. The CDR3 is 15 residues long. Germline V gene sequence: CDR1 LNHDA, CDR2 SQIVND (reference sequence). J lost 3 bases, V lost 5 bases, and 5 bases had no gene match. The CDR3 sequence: CASSELAGVYNEQFF. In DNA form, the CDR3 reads TGTGCCAGTAGTGAACTAGCGGGCGTCTACAATGAGCAGTTCTTC.

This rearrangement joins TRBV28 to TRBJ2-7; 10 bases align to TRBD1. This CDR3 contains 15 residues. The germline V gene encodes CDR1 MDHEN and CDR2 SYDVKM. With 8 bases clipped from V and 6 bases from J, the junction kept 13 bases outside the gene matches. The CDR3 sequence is CASGGRDRGLFEQYF. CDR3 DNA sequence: TGTGCCAGCGGTGGGCGGGACAGGGGACTCTTCGAGCAGTACTTC.

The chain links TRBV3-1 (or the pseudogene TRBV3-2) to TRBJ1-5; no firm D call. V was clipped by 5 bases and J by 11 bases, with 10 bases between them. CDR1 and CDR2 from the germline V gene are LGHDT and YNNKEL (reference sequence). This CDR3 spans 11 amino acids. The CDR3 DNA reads TGTGCCAGCAGCGATTCGGAGTCCCAGCATTTT. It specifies CASSDSESQHF.

The CDR3: CASRTSGSSTDTQYF. In DNA, the CDR3 is TGTGCCAGTAGAACTAGCGGGAGTTCTACAGATACGCAGTATTTT. This sequence joins TRBV19 and TRBJ2-3; 11 bases match TRBD2. The junction had 5 bases not matched to a gene; V was cut back by 6 bases and J by 3 bases. This CDR3 is built from 15 residues. The germline V gene encodes CDR1 LNHDA and CDR2 SQIVND (reference sequence).